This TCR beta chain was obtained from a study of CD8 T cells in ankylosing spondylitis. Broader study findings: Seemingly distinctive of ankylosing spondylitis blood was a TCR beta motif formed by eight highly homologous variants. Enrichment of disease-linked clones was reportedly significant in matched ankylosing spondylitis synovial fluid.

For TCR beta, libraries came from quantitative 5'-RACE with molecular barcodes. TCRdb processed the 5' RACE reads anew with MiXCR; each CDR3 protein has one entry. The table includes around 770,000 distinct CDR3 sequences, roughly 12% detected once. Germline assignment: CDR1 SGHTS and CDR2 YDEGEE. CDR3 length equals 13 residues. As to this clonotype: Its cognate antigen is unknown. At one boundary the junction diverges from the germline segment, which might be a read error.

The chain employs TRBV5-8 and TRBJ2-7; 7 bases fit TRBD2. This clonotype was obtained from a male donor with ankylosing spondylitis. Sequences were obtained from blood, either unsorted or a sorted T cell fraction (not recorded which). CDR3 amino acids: CAISPGTKPEQYF. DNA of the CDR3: TGTGCCATCAGCCCTGGGACTAAACCCGAGCAGTACTTC.